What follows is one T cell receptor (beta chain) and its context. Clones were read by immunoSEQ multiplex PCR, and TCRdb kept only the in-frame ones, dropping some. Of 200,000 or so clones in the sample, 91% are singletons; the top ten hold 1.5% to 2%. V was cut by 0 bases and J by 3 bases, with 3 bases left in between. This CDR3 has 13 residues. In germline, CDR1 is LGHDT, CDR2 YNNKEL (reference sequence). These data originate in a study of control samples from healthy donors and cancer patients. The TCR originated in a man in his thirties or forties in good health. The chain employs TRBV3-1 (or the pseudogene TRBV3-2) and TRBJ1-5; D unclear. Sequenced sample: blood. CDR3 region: CASSQEVNQPQHF. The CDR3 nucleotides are TGTGCCAGCAGCCAAGAAGTCAATCAGCCCCAGCATTTT.